What follows are 3 T cell receptor beta chains derived from one specimen sequenced in a study of spatial heterogeneity in lung cancer. Regarding time point: blood at routine non-recurrence follow-up after resection. TCRdb redid the calling of the 5' RACE reads with MiXCR, one entry per CDR3 protein. The top ten hold 9% to 10% of the sample, which has roughly 2,600 distinct CDR3 sequences, approximately 50% seen once. Specimen: PBMCs, collected at follow-up. The source is a female donor with early-stage non-small cell lung cancer.

As to this clonotype: This beta chain is a stray read from a library made for alpha chains; its abundance is not meaningful. The chain employs TRBV2 and TRBJ1-6, with a tentative D call TRBD1 (5 bases). Trimming removed 1 base at V and 2 bases at J, with 9 bases between. Germline CDR1 reads SNHLY; CDR2 reads FYNNEI. This CDR3 has 16 residues. This CDR3 reads CASSEGGETYNSPLHF. For the CDR3, the DNA is TGTGCCAGCAGTGAAGGGGGGGAGACCTATAATTCACCCCTCCACTTT.

For this clonotype: Found in a library prepared for alpha chains, this beta chain is an off-target read, and its abundance has little meaning. The V and J genes are TRBV7-2 and TRBJ2-1; no definite D call. Trimming stripped 2 bases from V and 11 bases from J, with 10 bases between. The CDR3 has 12 residues. Germline CDR1 SGHTA, CDR2 FQGNSA. This chain's CDR3 is CASSLSLRQQFF. As DNA, the CDR3 is TGTGCCAGCAGCTTAAGTCTGAGGCAGCAGTTCTTC.

Turning to this clonotype: Within a library made for alpha chains, this beta chain is off target, and its count is uninformative. The chain combines TRBV27 with TRBJ2-1; weak D call: TRBD1 (5 bases). The germline V gene encodes CDR1 MNHEY and CDR2 SMNVEV (reference sequence). V lost 7 bases and J lost 7, with 14 bases in between. This CDR3 is 13 amino acids long. The CDR3 is CASMWQGENEQFF. In nucleotides, the CDR3 is TGTGCCAGCATGTGGCAGGGTGAAAATGAGCAGTTCTTC.